This passage covers 31 T cell receptor beta chains from one sample sequenced in a study of T cell responses to AZD1222 COVID-19 vaccine. Clones were sequenced by immunoSEQ multiplex PCR, and TCRdb holds only the in-frame ones, with some missing. The sample has 150,000 or so clones, 90% to 95% seen once. The sample consisted of peripheral blood, taken 28 days after the second AZD1222 dose. The receptors were sampled from an adult who received the AZD1222 COVID-19 vaccine.

The chain links TRBV14 to TRBJ2-3; D gene unclear. Germline V lookup: CDR1 SGHDN, CDR2 FVKESK. The V gene lost 4 bases and the J gene lost 1 base, with 12 bases spanning the gap. The CDR3 has 15 amino acids. CDR3 DNA sequence: TGTGCCAGCAGCCCGCGCTTTTACGGCACAGATACGCAGTATTTT. This gives the protein CASSPRFYGTDTQYF.

The V call is TRBV29-1, the J call TRBJ2-3; possibly TRBD2 for D (6 bases). Germline CDR1 is SQVTM and CDR2 is ANQGSEA. V lost 8 bases and J lost 2, with 14 bases in between. There are 13 residues in the CDR3. Written as DNA, the CDR3 is TGCAGCACTGAGGCGGGGTCCACAGATACGCAGTATTTT. Translation gives CSTEAGSTDTQYF.

This clone is a singleton in its sample. The chain joins TRBV6-5 to TRBJ1-1, with D possibly matching TRBD1 (5 bases). The CDR3 is 14 residues long. Germline values: CDR1 MNHEY, CDR2 SVGAGI. The V end was cut by 7 bases, the J end by 1 base, with 13 bases between. CDR3 DNA sequence: TGTGCCAGCACCCAGGGTCTGGGGAACACTGAAGCTTTCTTT. Protein product: CASTQGLGNTEAFF.

The V gene is TRBV7-2, the J gene TRBJ1-4; D ambiguous. The CDR3 totals 14 residues. Germline lookup yields CDR1 SGHTA and CDR2 FQGNSA. Trimming removed 5 bases at V and 4 bases at J, with 11 bases between. CDR3 sequence: CASSDGWGNEKLFF. The DNA of the CDR3 is TGTGCCAGCAGCGACGGTTGGGGTAATGAAAAACTGTTTTTT.

The rearrangement uses TRBV20-1 and TRBJ2-1; the D gene could be TRBD1 or TRBD2 (5 bases each). Germline V gene data show CDR1 as DFQATT and CDR2 as SNEGSKA (reference sequence). The CDR3 runs 15 residues. The V gene lost 3 bases and the J gene lost 8 bases, with 20 bases spanning the gap. The CDR3 is CSASGRDLLLHEQFF. In DNA, the CDR3 is TGCAGTGCTAGTGGTAGGGACCTCCTCCTCCATGAGCAGTTCTTC.

This rearrangement joins TRBV5-1 to TRBJ2-7, with 9 bases matching TRBD2. Trimming cost V 4 bases and J 4 bases; bases outside gene matches: 9. Germline CDR1 reads SGHRS; CDR2 reads YFSETQ. The CDR3 is made up of 15 amino acids. The chain's CDR3 is CASSTNPLAGYEQYF. Here the CDR3 DNA reads TGCGCCAGCAGCACGAACCCGCTAGCGGGGTACGAGCAGTACTTC.

The rearrangement links TRBV7-9 to TRBJ2-3; D perhaps matches TRBD2 (5 bases). CDR1 SEHNR and CDR2 FQNEAQ come from the germline V gene (reference sequence). With 2 bases removed from V and 3 bases from J, the gap between germline ends came to 12 bases. CDR3 size: 15 residues. CDR3 nucleotides: TGTGCCAGCAGCTTATTATCATCGGGAACAGATACGCAGTATTTT. The encoded protein is CASSLLSSGTDTQYF.

The chain combines TRBV7-9 with TRBJ2-7; no firm D call. The V end lost 2 bases, the J end lost 4 bases, and 6 bases lay between the germline ends. From germline, CDR1 is SEHNR and CDR2 FQNEAQ (reference sequence). This CDR3 contains 12 residues. The CDR3 DNA reads TGTGCCAGCAGCTTAAAAGGTTACGAGCAGTACTTC. Translating it yields CASSLKGYEQYF.

The chain couples TRBV15 to TRBJ2-7; 7 positions agree with TRBD1. CDR3 length equals 16 residues. Per the germline V gene, CDR1 is LNHNV and CDR2 is YYDKDF (reference sequence). V gave up 1 base and J gave up 1 base; unmatched junction bases: 7. The CDR3 DNA reads as TGTGCCACCAGCAGAGTAGCGAGACAGGGTTCCTACGAGCAGTACTTC. It specifies CATSRVARQGSYEQYF.

The rearrangement links TRBV24-1 to TRBJ2-2; D may match TRBD1 or TRBD2 (6 bases each). Trimming removed 3 bases from V and 7 bases from J, with 11 bases in between. The CDR3 runs 14 residues. Looked up from germline, CDR1 is KGHDR and CDR2 is SFDVKD. The CDR3 here is CATSDRGENGELFF. As DNA, the CDR3 is TGTGCCACCAGTGATAGGGGGGAGAACGGGGAGCTGTTTTTT.

V and J are TRBV28 and TRBJ1-2; TRBD1 is a possible D gene (6 bases). Germline V gives CDR1 MDHEN, CDR2 SYDVKM. The V end was cut by 2 bases, the J end by 2 bases, with 9 bases between. The CDR3 sequence is 14 residues long. The CDR3 spells CASSLGGANYGYTF. The CDR3 nucleotides read TGTGCCAGCAGTTTAGGGGGGGCGAACTATGGCTACACCTTC.

This chain uses TRBV19 with TRBJ2-1, with 7 positions matching TRBD2. Trimming cost V 0 bases and J 0 bases; bases outside gene matches: 5. This CDR3 contains 17 residues. Germline CDR1 reads LNHDA; CDR2 reads SQIVND (reference sequence). Here the CDR3 DNA reads TGTGCCAGTAGTATAGACCAAGCGGGGAGCTCCTACAATGAGCAGTTCTTC. Its translation: CASSIDQAGSSYNEQFF. The variable domain in full, completed from reference TRBV19 and TRBJ2-1, reads DGGITQSPKYLFRKEGQNVTLSCEQNLNHDAMYWYRQDPGQGLRLIYYSQIVNDFQKGDIAEGYSVSREKKESFPLTVTSAQKNPTAFYLCASSIDQAGSSYNEQFFGPGTRLTVL.

The chain has TRBV7-3 and TRBJ1-1, with 10 bases aligning to TRBD1. This CDR3 is built from 14 residues. V was clipped by 5 bases and J by 4 bases; unmatched bases: 4. Germline V CDR1 and CDR2: SGHTA, FQGTGA. DNA of the CDR3: TGTGCCAGCAGCCCGGGACAGGGGAGCACTGAAGCTTTCTTT. Encoded protein: CASSPGQGSTEAFF. Filled out from reference TRBV7-3 and TRBJ1-1, the complete variable domain reads GAGVSQTPSNKVTEKGKYVELRCDPISGHTALYWYRQSLGQGPEFLIYFQGTGAADDSGLPNDRFFAVRPEGSVSTLKIQRTERGDSAVYLCASSPGQGSTEAFFGQGTRLTVV.

This rearrangement joins TRBV6-5 to TRBJ2-3; D call uncertain. The germline V gene encodes CDR1 MNHEY and CDR2 SVGAGI. V was cut by 7 bases and J by 0 bases, with 11 bases left in between. CDR3 length: 14 amino acids. The CDR3 DNA reads TGTGCCAGCAAATTGGGAATCAGCACAGATACGCAGTATTTT. Residues: CASKLGISTDTQYF.

The chain uses TRBV19 and TRBJ1-5; no reliable D call. CDR1 and CDR2 from the germline V gene are LNHDA and SQIVND (reference sequence). The V gene lost 2 bases and the J gene lost 4 bases, with 9 bases spanning the gap. This CDR3 contains 14 residues. In DNA form, the CDR3 reads TGTGCCAGTAGTATATCGGTCGGGAATCAGCCCCAGCATTTT. Amino acid sequence: CASSISVGNQPQHF. Full variable domain (rest looked up from reference TRBV19 and TRBJ1-5): DGGITQSPKYLFRKEGQNVTLSCEQNLNHDAMYWYRQDPGQGLRLIYYSQIVNDFQKGDIAEGYSVSREKKESFPLTVTSAQKNPTAFYLCASSISVGNQPQHFGDGTRLSIL.

In this sample, this clone turned up once. This rearrangement joins TRBV28 to TRBJ2-4; the D call may be TRBD1 or TRBD2 (5 bases each). The germline V gene encodes CDR1 MDHEN and CDR2 SYDVKM. The V gene lost 5 bases and the J gene lost 8 bases, with 13 bases spanning the gap. The CDR3 contains 13 residues. CDR3: CASSMDMGDIQYF. The CDR3 coding sequence is TGTGCCAGCAGTATGGACATGGGGGACATTCAGTACTTC.

The V call is TRBV24-1, the J call TRBJ2-1; D remains unclear. V lost 5 bases to trimming and J lost 6 bases, with 7 bases between them. The CDR3 consists of 12 residues. CDR1 is KGHDR, CDR2 SFDVKD, per germline. The CDR3: CATSASVNEQFF. Here the CDR3 DNA reads TGTGCCACCAGTGCGTCAGTCAATGAGCAGTTCTTC.

The rearrangement uses TRBV10-1 and TRBJ2-3; 11 bases map to TRBD2. This CDR3 spans 14 amino acids. The V gene's germline CDR1 is WNHNN and CDR2 SYGVQD (reference sequence). Unmatched junction bases numbered 7, after V lost 4 bases and J lost 10 bases. The CDR3 DNA follows: TGCGCCAGCAGTGCCCTAACTAGCGGGAGTGCGCAGTATTTT. This codes for CASSALTSGSAQYF.

This chain connects TRBV5-1 to TRBJ1-4; no clear D. Germline loops: CDR1 SGHRS, CDR2 YFSETQ. The ends were cut back, 7 bases at V and 0 bases at J, with 7 bases in the middle. The CDR3 consists of 13 residues. CDR3 in DNA: TGCGCCAGCCGAGCCGCAACTAATGAAAAACTGTTTTTT. Translating gives CASRAATNEKLFF.

The sample holds one count of this clone. The chain recombines TRBV5-6 with TRBJ1-4; tentative D call: TRBD1 (5 bases). The V end was cut by 4 bases, the J end by 5 bases, with 12 bases between. Germline values: CDR1 SGHDT, CDR2 YYEEEE. The CDR3 runs to 14 residues. The CDR3 loop reads CASSLKGLNEKLFF. CDR3 sequence (DNA): TGTGCCAGCAGCCTAAAGGGACTCAATGAAAAACTGTTTTTT.

The chain combines TRBV5-1 with TRBJ2-7, with D possibly TRBD1 on 5 matching bases. Germline V gene sequence: CDR1 SGHRS, CDR2 YFSETQ. There are 13 residues in the CDR3. V lost 5 bases to trimming and J lost 3 bases, with 12 bases between them. In nucleotides, the CDR3 is TGCGCCAGCAGTCAGGGTACCCTCTACGAGCAGTACTTC. This codes for CASSQGTLYEQYF.

The V and J genes are TRBV19 and TRBJ2-3; D is possibly TRBD1 (5 bases). CDR3 length equals 14 residues. The V end lost 3 bases, the J end lost 3 bases, and 10 bases lay between the germline ends. CDR1 and CDR2 (germline): LNHDA, SQIVND (reference sequence). Here the CDR3 DNA reads TGTGCCAGTAGTATTAGGGGTACGACAGATACGCAGTATTTT. As protein: CASSIRGTTDTQYF. Supplemented by reference TRBV19 and TRBJ2-3, the full variable domain reads DGGITQSPKYLFRKEGQNVTLSCEQNLNHDAMYWYRQDPGQGLRLIYYSQIVNDFQKGDIAEGYSVSREKKESFPLTVTSAQKNPTAFYLCASSIRGTTDTQYFGPGTRLTVL.

The V and J genes are TRBV5-1 and TRBJ2-4; D ambiguous. Germline loops: CDR1 SGHRS, CDR2 YFSETQ. V was trimmed by 4 bases and J by 0 bases, leaving 14 bases between them. The CDR3 sequence is 16 residues long. The DNA of the CDR3 is TGCGCCAGCAGCCGCCCGGAGACTCTAGCCAAAAACATTCAGTACTTC. This codes for CASSRPETLAKNIQYF.

The rearrangement joins TRBV13 to TRBJ1-2; D perhaps matches TRBD1 (5 bases). The CDR3 consists of 14 residues. V lost 5 bases and J 4 bases, leaving 14 bases between the germline ends. Germline CDR1 PRHDT, CDR2 FYEKMQ (reference sequence). CDR3: CASSGMTEFYGYTF. The CDR3 DNA reads as TGTGCCAGCAGCGGCATGACAGAGTTCTATGGCTACACCTTC.

The V and J genes are TRBV5-4 and TRBJ2-2, with 8 bases fitting TRBD1. This CDR3 is 17 amino acids long. Germline CDR1 and CDR2: SGHNT and YYREEE (reference sequence). The J segment lost 6 bases and the V segment lost 0 bases, leaving 10 bases of the junction unmatched. The CDR3 region is CASSLVGRTGSSGELFF. The CDR3 nucleotides are TGTGCCAGCAGCTTGGTAGGCCGGACAGGGAGTTCCGGGGAGCTGTTTTTT.

This clone showed up just once. The rearrangement joins TRBV19 to TRBJ2-5; possible D gene TRBD1, 6 bases. CDR1 is LNHDA and CDR2 is SQIVND in the germline V gene (reference sequence). Trimming took off 1 base at V and 1 base at J, with 22 bases between the two ends. The CDR3 contains 19 residues. CDR3 amino acids: CASSIGGRQGTHFQETQYF. The CDR3 DNA reads TGTGCCAGTAGTATAGGGGGGCGGCAGGGGACGCACTTCCAAGAGACCCAGTACTTC.

A single count supports this clone. The chain couples TRBV18 to TRBJ1-5; 7 bases are shared with TRBD1. Losses at the gene ends were 4 bases for V and 6 bases for J; bases not matched to a gene: 9. The CDR3 covers 15 residues. Germline-derived CDR1 and CDR2 are KGHSH and LQKENI. Here the CDR3 reads CASSQRQGGRQPQHF. The CDR3 DNA sequence: TGTGCCAGCTCACAACGACAGGGAGGACGTCAGCCCCAGCATTTT.

This clone showed up just a few times. The chain employs TRBV20-1 and TRBJ2-1, with D maybe TRBD1 (6 bases). Germline V gene data show CDR1 as DFQATT and CDR2 as SNEGSKA (reference sequence). The CDR3 is 10 amino acids. Trimming cost V 5 bases and J 15 bases, with 14 bases left between them. The chain's CDR3 is CSADTGKRFF. Written as DNA, the CDR3 is TGCAGTGCTGACACAGGGAAGCGGTTCTTC.

This clone has a handful of counts. The V and J genes are TRBV27 and TRBJ1-6; D ambiguous. The CDR3 totals 12 residues. Trimming removed 3 bases from V and 14 bases from J, with 11 bases in between. CDR1 and CDR2 (germline): MNHEY, SMNVEV (reference sequence). This CDR3 reads CASSFEGRALHF. CDR3 in DNA: TGTGCCAGCAGTTTTGAGGGCCGGGCCCTCCACTTT.

The gene calls are TRBV3-1 (or the pseudogene TRBV3-2) and TRBJ1-6; TRBD1 might be the D (5 bases). The V gene's germline CDR1 is LGHDT and CDR2 YNNKEL (reference sequence). The CDR3 consists of 15 residues. V was pared by 0 bases and J by 9 bases, with 12 bases between. As DNA, the CDR3 is TGTGCCAGCAGCCAAGATCGGGCAGGGATTTCACCCCTCCACTTT. Encoded protein: CASSQDRAGISPLHF.

The chain links TRBV5-1 to TRBJ1-6, with D perhaps TRBD1 (6 bases). Germline lookup yields CDR1 SGHRS and CDR2 YFSETQ. CDR3 length: 15 residues. Trimming stripped 0 bases from V and 5 bases from J, with 9 bases between. The CDR3 DNA is TGCGCCAGCAGCTTGGGAACAGGGAATAATTCACCCCTCCACTTT. This codes for CASSLGTGNNSPLHF.